This T cell receptor beta chain emerged from a study of T cells after yellow fever vaccination. Study conclusions and caveats: Abundant contaminating clonotypes from the bulk population could appear in FACS-sorted repertoires.

TCRdb reprocessed the 5' RACE reads with MiXCR, giving one entry per CDR3 protein. The sample has 200,000 to 300,000 distinct CDR3 sequences; around 7% are singletons. V lost 8 bases, J lost 0 bases, and 17 bases lay in between. The germline CDR1 and CDR2 sequences are MDHEN and SYDVKM. The CDR3 runs to 17 residues. Of note for this clonotype: The antigen is undetermined.

This specimen was CD4+ T cells sorted from PBMCs, taken 15 days after the yellow fever booster vaccination. The rearrangement joins TRBV28 to TRBJ2-6, with D perhaps TRBD2 (5 bases). The origin of this receptor is a young man who received the YFV17D yellow fever vaccine. The CDR3 reads CASQTFGGSSGANVLTF. In DNA form, the CDR3 reads TGTGCCAGCCAAACGTTCGGCGGGTCCTCTGGGGCCAACGTCCTGACTTTC.